Listed here is a single T cell receptor (beta chain). The sample comes from a study of blood T cell repertoires in COVID-19. The overall study: Samples of COVID-19 (acute and convalescent) were obtained from the United States, Italy and Spain. The analysed material was cDNA or gDNA that came from T cells, B-cell-depleted T cells, or PBMCs.

The germline gives CDR1 MNHEY, CDR2 SVGAGI. V shed 6 bases, J shed 7 bases, and the junction held 5 bases outside the gene matches. CDR3 size: 14 residues. In the original processing: Reference gene primer amplification in the assay estimated nucleated cell counts. TCRdb's table, derived via immunoSEQ multiplex PCR, lists solely in-frame clones and lacks some. That table supplies the V and J calls and clone size; D and trimming were determined from the DNA. This sample has hundreds of thousands of clones; 70% to 75% occur once, and the top ten carry 3.3%. The clonotype was recovered from a woman older than 75 with acute or convalescent COVID-19. What was sequenced was peripheral blood. V gene TRBV6-5 combines with J gene TRBJ1-6; 8 nucleotides line up with TRBD1. The CDR3 DNA sequence: TGTGCCAGCAGGACAGGGGATGACAATTCACCCCTCCACTTT. Translated, it gives CASRTGDDNSPLHF.